The sequence of this T cell receptor beta chain was determined in a study of T cell repertoires in cytomegalovirus infection. Background on the study: CMV infection and matching HLA type were both indicated by public TCR beta signatures. Study observations and caveats: The ex vivo response showed dominance by HLA-C-restricted CMV-specific TCR beta clonotypes.

In the case of this clonotype: Its cognate antigen is unknown.

TCRdb reanalysed the reads using MiXCR and keeps one entry per CDR3 protein. The sample lists approximately 300,000 distinct CDR3 sequences; 20% to 30% were seen once. The CDR3 covers 17 residues. The V gene's germline CDR1 is LNHDA and CDR2 SQIVND (reference sequence). Trimming at V came to 5 bases and at J to 4 bases, leaving 14 bases not matched to a gene. The TCR originated in a human donor in good health (CMV status not recorded). Some clones in this sample may be carry-over from other donors' samples. The rearrangement uses TRBV19 and TRBJ1-1; 9 positions match TRBD1. The sequencing here drew on cultured PBMCs, taken from culture after CMV antigen stimulation. CDR3 amino acids: CASSPWTGALLGTEAFF. CDR3 nucleotides: TGTGCCAGTAGTCCCTGGACAGGGGCTCTGTTGGGCACTGAAGCTTTCTTT.